The T cell receptor beta chain under discussion was sequenced for a study of shared clonotypes between healthy human individuals. Across the whole study: The composition of the donors was two women and a few men aged 18 to 49. Study-wide results and caveats: Clonotype sharing among donors was thought likely to change with sequencing depth.

The method was immunoSEQ multiplex PCR; TCRdb's version includes in-frame clones alone and lacks a portion of them. This sample has around 1,100,000 clones, with roughly 77% found just once. Concerning this clone: What it recognizes is unknown.

From germline, CDR1 is SGHRS and CDR2 YFSETQ. The CDR3 spans 17 residues. V trimming: 3 bases; J trimming: 1 base; junction bases outside the gene matches: 8. This chain links TRBV5-1 with TRBJ2-1; 9 bases agree with TRBD2. The sample comprised memory CD4+ T cells from PBMCs. Subset defined: CD45RA-negative fraction. The receptor was derived from a man younger than 30 in good health. Some clones in this sample may be carry-over from other donors' samples. CDR3 nucleotides: TGCGCCAGCAGCTCCGGCGGGGCGGGAGGGTCCTACAATGAGCAGTTCTTC. Protein sequence: CASSSGGAGGSYNEQFF. The full variable domain, completed using reference TRBV5-1 and TRBJ2-1, is KAGVTQTPRYLIKTRGQQVTLSCSPISGHRSVSWYQQTPGQGLQFLFEYFSETQRNKGNFPGRFSGRQFSNSRSEMNVSTLELGDSALYLCASSSGGAGGSYNEQFFGPGTRLTVL.